This paragraph reports one T cell receptor beta chain. The antigen is unknown. The germline gene is not matched at one end of the junction; a read error may be the cause. The sample belongs to a study of tumor and adjacent non-tumor tissue in lung cancer. Background on the study: Histology: about twelve adenocarcinoma, a couple of squamous cell carcinoma, 1 small cell lung cancer. Broader study findings: In normal lung, the top 100 clones were significantly more dominant than in tumor.

TCRbeta libraries were built with three rounds of nested PCR, modified from ARM-PCR. TCRdb called the multiplex PCR reads again in MiXCR, with one record for every CDR3 protein. Of over 110,000 distinct CDR3 sequences listed, roughly 66% are singletons. No cell sorting was done before RNA was extracted from the tissue. Donors were chemotherapy-naive, newly diagnosed lung cancer surgical patients in China, August–late 2014. CDR3 size: 15 residues. CDR1 SGHRS and CDR2 YFSETQ come from the germline V gene. Material: lung tumor tissue. This sequence originates from a man aged 60-69 years with small cell lung cancer. The chain employs TRBV5-1 and TRBJ2-2; 9 bases match TRBD1. The CDR3 sequence is CVSSGRTGDTGELFF. CDR3 coding DNA: TGCGTCAGCAGCGGCCGGACAGGGGACACCGGGGAGCTGTTTTTT.